This entry lists 27 T cell receptor beta chains sequenced from one sample in a study of control samples from healthy donors and cancer patients. Using immunoSEQ multiplex PCR, the repertoire was profiled, and TCRdb retains in-frame clones only, with some absent. This table holds about 110,000 clones, roughly 80% found once. The sample consisted of blood. The receptor source for this set is a woman aged 50 to 60 in good health.

The table lists this clone with a count of one. The chain uses TRBV9 and TRBJ2-1, with a tentative D call TRBD2 (6 bases). Germline loops: CDR1 SGDLS, CDR2 YYNGEE. Trimming cost V 0 bases and J 12 bases, with 19 bases left between them. The CDR3 totals 15 residues. The CDR3 nucleotides read TGTGCCAGCAGCGTAGGACCCGCGGAGGGGTTGGGGCAGTTCTTC. Its protein is CASSVGPAEGLGQFF.

The genes are TRBV21-1 and TRBJ1-2; TRBD1, the table's D call, was not compared with the DNA. TRBV21-1 is given as a pseudogene. This CDR3 is built from 15 residues. This chain's CDR3 is CASSKETGINYGYTF. The CDR3 DNA reads TGTGCCAGCAGCAAGGAAACAGGGATTAACTATGGCTACACCTTC.

This clone was seen more than once but under ten times. V usage is TRBV6-6 and J usage is TRBJ1-1; D perhaps matches TRBD1 (5 bases). Germline-derived CDR1 and CDR2 are MNHNY and SVGAGI (reference sequence). Trimming left V 5 bases short and J 0 bases short, with 7 bases between. The CDR3 is 13 residues long. The chain's CDR3 is CASSTGVNTEAFF. The CDR3 nucleotides are TGTGCCAGCAGTACAGGCGTGAACACTGAAGCTTTCTTT.

The chain links TRBV18 to TRBJ1-6; 10 bases map to TRBD1. This CDR3 comprises 14 residues. Germline CDR1 reads KGHSH; CDR2 reads LQKENI. The trim removed 6 bases at V and 11 bases at J, leaving 7 bases unmatched. The CDR3 sequence: CASSLDRGVTPLHF. The CDR3, as DNA: TGTGCCAGCTCCTTGGACAGGGGGGTAACACCCCTCCACTTT.

The V gene is TRBV12-5, the J gene TRBJ2-7; tentatively, D is TRBD2 (6 bases). Trimming stripped 0 bases from V and 9 bases from J, with 12 bases between. Germline V gene data show CDR1 as LGHNT and CDR2 as FRNRAP. The CDR3 is 13 amino acids. The CDR3 spells CASGLVRDFGQYF. The CDR3 DNA is TGTGCTAGTGGTTTGGTAAGGGACTTCGGGCAGTACTTC.

The chain joins TRBV13 to TRBJ1-1; TRBD1 aligns across 8 bases. V trimming: 0 bases; J trimming: 8 bases; junction bases outside the gene matches: 11. Germline V gene sequence: CDR1 PRHDT, CDR2 FYEKMQ (reference sequence). CDR3 size: 16 residues. This CDR3 reads CASSLGSRRQGAEAFF. CDR3 nucleotide sequence: TGTGCCAGCAGCTTAGGCTCCCGGCGGCAGGGGGCAGAAGCTTTCTTT.

The V and J genes are TRBV28 and TRBJ2-3, with D maybe TRBD2 (5 bases). Germline CDR1 reads MDHEN; CDR2 reads SYDVKM. This CDR3 has 15 amino acids. The ends were cut back, 3 bases at V and 3 bases at J, with 13 bases in the middle. Here the CDR3 DNA reads TGTGCCAGCAGTTTCCCCCCTGGACTGACAGATACGCAGTATTTT. Its translation: CASSFPPGLTDTQYF.

The chain couples TRBV24-1 to TRBJ2-2; a weak D match, TRBD1 (5 bases). The CDR3 has 14 amino acids. Germline values: CDR1 KGHDR, CDR2 SFDVKD. Trimming left V 4 bases short and J 5 bases short, with 10 bases between. As DNA, the CDR3 is TGTGCCACCAGTGACAGGGTGGGGACCGGGGAGCTGTTTTTT. It encodes CATSDRVGTGELFF.

The rearrangement joins TRBV5-4 to TRBJ2-1; D is ambiguous. Per the germline V gene, CDR1 is SGHNT and CDR2 is YYREEE (reference sequence). V gave up 4 bases and J gave up 6 bases, with 11 bases separating them. The CDR3 is 13 amino acids. Written as DNA, the CDR3 is TGTGCCAGCAGCCCTCGGCAGTCCAATGAGCAGTTCTTC. Protein product: CASSPRQSNEQFF.

In this sample, this clone turned up a few times. The chain has TRBV7-9 and TRBJ1-2; unclear D gene. Trimming took off 5 bases at V and 8 bases at J, with 18 bases between the two ends. Per the germline V gene, CDR1 is SEHNR and CDR2 is FQNEAQ (reference sequence). The CDR3 is made up of 14 amino acids. As DNA, the CDR3 is TGTGCCAGCAGCCGGGAAAGTCTCCGGTCGGGCTACACCTTC. Translated: CASSRESLRSGYTF. The complete variable domain, with remaining parts taken from reference TRBV7-9 and TRBJ1-2, reads DTGVSQNPRHKITKRGQNVTFRCDPISEHNRLYWYRQTLGQGPEFLTYFQNEAQLEKSRLLSDRFSAERPKGSFSTLEIQRTEQGDSAMYLCASSRESLRSGYTFGSGTRLTVV.

V gene TRBV14 combines with J gene TRBJ2-3, with D possibly being TRBD2 (6 bases). V lost 5 bases to trimming and J lost 3 bases, with 15 bases between them. From germline, CDR1 is SGHDN and CDR2 FVKESK. The length of the CDR3 is 15 residues. CDR3 amino acids: CASSALAFNTDTQYF. The CDR3 nucleotides are TGTGCCAGCAGCGCCCTAGCGTTTAATACAGATACGCAGTATTTT.

The CDR3 region is CASSAIAGTSYNEQFF. CDR3 sequence (DNA): TGTGCCAGCAGCGCGATAGCGGGTACCTCCTACAATGAGCAGTTCTTC. This chain joins TRBV7-2 and TRBJ2-1; the match to TRBD2 covers 7 bases. The CDR3 loop spans 16 amino acids. The V gene's germline CDR1 is SGHTA and CDR2 FQGNSA. Trimming took 5 bases from V and 0 from J; bases not matched to a gene: 7.

The chain recombines TRBV11-3 with TRBJ2-7, with D possibly TRBD1 on 6 matching bases. Germline values: CDR1 SGHNT, CDR2 YENEEA. The CDR3 runs to 17 residues. Trimming shortened V by 5 bases and J by 0 bases, and 20 bases separated the two germline ends. The CDR3 loop reads CASSLRGSPLISYEQYF. In nucleotides, the CDR3 is TGTGCCAGCAGCCTCAGGGGCTCGCCCTTGATCTCCTACGAGCAGTACTTC.

The rearrangement uses TRBV7-2 and TRBJ2-7; the match to TRBD1 covers 7 bases. The CDR3 is made up of 14 amino acids. In germline, CDR1 is SGHTA, CDR2 FQGNSA. Germline trimming cut 1 base from V and 6 bases from J; bases unmatched to any gene: 6. The CDR3: CASSLVEGAREQYF. For the CDR3, the DNA is TGTGCCAGCAGCTTAGTCGAGGGGGCGCGCGAGCAGTACTTC.

This chain links TRBV24-1 with TRBJ1-6; 7 bases agree with TRBD1. Germline CDR1 and CDR2: KGHDR and SFDVKD. The J segment lost 6 bases and the V segment lost 5 bases, leaving 3 bases of the junction unmatched. This CDR3 is built from 14 residues. The CDR3 sequence: CATSAGTVNSPLHF. DNA for the CDR3: TGTGCCACCAGTGCCGGGACAGTTAATTCACCCCTCCACTTT.

The chain links TRBV12-5 to TRBJ2-3; TRBD2 matches at 11 bases. The germline CDR1 and CDR2 sequences are LGHNT and FRNRAP. CDR3 length: 15 amino acids. The trim removed 6 bases at V and 2 bases at J, leaving 4 bases unmatched. DNA of the CDR3: TGTGCTAGTGGCCTAGCGGGAGGTTCCACAGATACGCAGTATTTT. Translating gives CASGLAGGSTDTQYF.

The chain joins TRBV25-1 to TRBJ2-1, with 13 bases identical to TRBD2. The J segment lost 6 bases and the V segment lost 3 bases, leaving 5 bases of the junction unmatched. CDR3 length equals 16 residues. Germline V gives CDR1 MGHDK, CDR2 SYGVNS. The chain's CDR3 is CASSDWTSGSPNEQFF. CDR3 coding DNA: TGTGCCAGCAGTGACTGGACTAGCGGGAGCCCCAATGAGCAGTTCTTC.

This clone occurred a few times. This chain joins TRBV24-1 and TRBJ1-5; D is possibly TRBD1 (5 bases). The germline CDR1 and CDR2 sequences are KGHDR and SFDVKD. The length of the CDR3 is 13 residues. V gave up 4 bases and J gave up 4 bases, with 7 bases separating them. In DNA form, the CDR3 reads TGTGCCACCAGTGAGCCAGGGAATCAGCCCCAGCATTTT. This encodes CATSEPGNQPQHF.

V usage is TRBV6-2 or TRBV6-3 and J usage is TRBJ1-4; 11 nucleotides match TRBD1. This CDR3 has 15 residues. Germline values: CDR1 MNHEY, CDR2 SVGEGT. Trimming cost V 4 bases and J 5 bases; bases outside gene matches: 3. Here the CDR3 reads CASSWTGGRNEKLFF. CDR3 bases: TGTGCCAGCAGTTGGACAGGGGGCCGGAATGAAAAACTGTTTTTT.

The chain is built from TRBV19 and TRBJ1-5; 8 bases line up with TRBD1. This CDR3 contains 15 residues. Germline lookup yields CDR1 LNHDA and CDR2 SQIVND (reference sequence). Losses at the gene ends were 3 bases for V and 6 bases for J; bases not matched to a gene: 7. CDR3 nucleotides: TGTGCCAGTAGTATTAACAGGGGGTACGGTCAGCCCCAGCATTTT. The encoded protein is CASSINRGYGQPQHF.

A few counts support this clone. The rearrangement joins TRBV9 to TRBJ2-5; 10 bases align to TRBD1. With 0 bases clipped from V and 5 bases from J, the junction kept 4 bases outside the gene matches. CDR1 is SGDLS, CDR2 YYNGEE, per germline. The CDR3 is 15 amino acids. CDR3 protein: CASSVEGQGVETQYF. Written as DNA, the CDR3 is TGTGCCAGCAGCGTAGAAGGACAGGGGGTCGAGACCCAGTACTTC.

The chain has TRBV29-1 and TRBJ1-1, with D perhaps TRBD1 (5 bases). V was clipped by 6 bases and J by 2 bases, with 16 bases between them. CDR1 and CDR2 from the germline V gene are SQVTM and ANQGSEA. The CDR3 length is 14 residues. In DNA, the CDR3 is TGCAGCGTCCTGAGGCCTTGGGGCAACACTGAAGCTTTCTTT. It translates to CSVLRPWGNTEAFF.

V gene TRBV5-1 combines with J gene TRBJ2-7; 7 nucleotides align to TRBD1. V trimming: 1 base; J trimming: 7 bases; junction bases outside the gene matches: 8. Looked up from germline, CDR1 is SGHRS and CDR2 is YFSETQ. The length of the CDR3 is 14 residues. The CDR3 region is CASSLWAGGEEQYF. CDR3 nucleotide sequence: TGCGCCAGCAGCTTGTGGGCAGGGGGTGAGGAGCAGTACTTC.

The rearrangement joins TRBV27 to TRBJ1-3; D gene unclear. V lost 6 bases and J 0 bases, leaving 12 bases between the germline ends. The CDR3 is made up of 15 amino acids. Germline CDR1 and CDR2: MNHEY and SMNVEV (reference sequence). The CDR3 here is CASSSGPYSGNTIYF. The CDR3 region has the DNA TGTGCCAGCAGCTCCGGGCCTTACTCTGGAAACACCATATATTTT.

The chain employs TRBV4-3 and TRBJ1-2, with TRBD1 as a possible D gene (5 bases). Germline V gene sequence: CDR1 LGHNA, CDR2 YSLEER. The CDR3 length is 12 residues. V shed 9 bases and J shed 7 bases, with 15 bases lying between them. The CDR3 loop is CASRGTSGGYTF. The CDR3 DNA follows: TGCGCCAGTCGCGGGACCTCTGGTGGCTACACCTTC.

The rearrangement joins TRBV7-3 to TRBJ2-2, with TRBD2 matching 8 bases. The CDR3 covers 17 residues. Trimming at V came to 0 bases and at J to 7 bases, leaving 10 bases not matched to a gene. Germline loops: CDR1 SGHTA, CDR2 FQGTGA. The CDR3 nucleotides are TGTGCCAGCAGCTTAACCGGCCCGGGGGGGCCAGGCGGGGAGCTGTTTTTT. Translated, it gives CASSLTGPGGPGGELFF.

This chain joins TRBV30 and TRBJ1-2, with TRBD1 as a possible D gene (5 bases). CDR1 and CDR2 (germline): GTSNPN, SVGIG (reference sequence). Between the trimmed V and J ends, which lost 2 bases and 4 bases, there was a span of 14 bases. The CDR3 runs 14 residues. DNA of the CDR3: TGTGCCTGGAGTCCGGATGGAGGGGTCTATGGCTACACCTTC. Encoded protein: CAWSPDGGVYGYTF. The full variable domain, completed using reference TRBV30 and TRBJ1-2, is SQTIHQWPATLVQPVGSPLSLECTVEGTSNPNLYWYRQAAGRGLQLLFYSVGIGQISSEVPQNLSASRPQDRQFILSSKKLLLSDSGFYLCAWSPDGGVYGYTFGSGTRLTVV.